This T cell receptor beta chain was retrieved from a study of T cells in localized non-small cell lung cancer (dated by TCRdb to the early 2020s). Broadly, across the study: Comparing tumors with uninvolved tumor-adjacent lungs, the study looked at the T cell repertoires of approximately 240 patients with early-stage NSCLC. The mean age of the NSCLC patients was just over 65 years, with fewer than 150 men and 85 to 110 women. The cohort was made up of about 240 treatment-naive NSCLC patients whose localized lung tumors had been resected. General findings and caveats noted by the study authors: A median of around 62 of the top 100 tumor clones turned up in the paired uninvolved adjacent lung, and around 27 of those clones also ranked among the top 100 of that same adjacent lung. Uninvolved tumor-adjacent lung showed the highest T cell clonality, higher than tumor, which suggests more focused antigenic responses in the adjacent lung. Higher T cell density in blood was associated with longer overall survival, whereas higher clonality in adjacent lung was associated with shorter survival. Because multi-region tumor sequencing was not done, intratumor heterogeneity could not be ruled out. Since the design was exploratory, TCR variables were selected using unadjusted p-values with no false-discovery rate correction.

Relative to its sample, this clone is medium-sized (0.01 to 0.1%). Its antigen has not been determined. Base qualities are not at hand, and no much larger clone is one base apart. At diagnosis, tumor, uninvolved tumor-adjacent lung and peripheral blood were collected and then preserved as a mix of FFPE and fresh-frozen material. The cysteine opens and the phenylalanine closes a CDR3 of 16 amino acids. Only the CDR3 DNA is retained, 48 bases long and in frame from the first base. V is shortened by 6 bases, J by 0 bases, and the region joining them spans 15 bases. The germline V gene supplies CDR1 MNHGY and CDR2 SAAAGT. The immunoSEQ Assay was used to sequence TCR beta CDR3 regions from DNA. In the paper's pipeline: To compute T cell density, TCR beta template counts were normalized to usable DNA, which was estimated by amplifying housekeeping genes. Richness was estimated with the preseqR package, extrapolating to 400,000 templates for PBMC samples and 120,000 templates for tissue samples. Clonality was taken to be one minus Pielou's evenness. To identify tissue-enriched TCRs, differential abundance testing was run on productive amino-acid clonotypes with a minimum total count of 5 and an alpha of 0.1. The Jaccard Index and the Morisita Overlap Index were used to quantify repertoire overlap between compartments. GLIPH grouped TCR beta CDR3s together with public tetramer-defined viral CDR3s, and a viral motif had to include at least three viral sequences and also show V-gene enrichment. The table was pulled from immuneACCESS by TCRdb, which kept in-frame rearrangements only. Such tables lose some clones; where checked, under half of the loss comes from unresolved V genes, and the rest has no known cause. D and trimming come from the DNA, and the V and J calls and clone size come from that table. Recorded for this sample are about 6,800 clones; more than 35% of them occurred a single time. 6.5% to 9.5% of the sample comes from the top ten.

The sequencing here drew on lung tumor tissue, taken before any cancer treatment. This receptor was taken from a man aged 35 to 70 with stage III lung adenocarcinoma. The sequence joins TRBV6-8 to TRBJ2-4; possibly the D gene is TRBD1, per 6 matching bases. CDR3 sequence: CASSRGLQSAKNIQYF. Read as DNA, the sequence is TGTGCCAGCAGCAGGGGCCTTCAGTCAGCCAAAAACATTCAGTACTTC.